Shown below are 18 T cell receptor beta chains from a single sample sequenced in a study of persistence of HIV-infected CD4 T cells. Cells were stimulated with overlapping HIV-1 Gag 15-mer peptides. CD40L-negative CD69-negative CD45RO-high memory CD4+ T cells were sorted as populations depleted of antigen-responding cells. The libraries were made with immunoSEQ version 4 in survey mode. Assay used: immunoSEQ multiplex PCR; TCRdb lists only in-frame clones, some missing. This sample has about 40,000 clones, with approximately 80% found just once. No antigens are known for them. The material was CD4+ T cells sorted from PBMCs after 18-hour stimulation, obtained from a patient who received antiretroviral therapy. Source of these receptors: an adult man with HIV who was CMV-seropositive.

With respect to this clone: This CDR3 fails to terminate in the conserved phenylalanine or tryptophan, so it likely reflects a read error. The DNA is left out, because the CDR3 cannot be placed on it with certainty; the CDR3 is given as TCRdb lists it. This chain links TRBV30 with TRBJ1-4. CDR1 is GTSNPN, CDR2 SVGIG, per germline (reference sequence). The CDR3 is 12 amino acids long, termini counted. This CDR3 is CAWTSNVGGCVR.

The chain recombines TRBV5-1 with TRBJ2-1; D is unclear. This CDR3 comprises 15 residues. Between the trimmed V and J ends, which lost 2 bases and 2 bases, there was a span of 11 bases. CDR1 SGHRS and CDR2 YFSETQ come from the germline V gene. This CDR3 reads CASSLATTAYNEQFF. In nucleotides, the CDR3 is TGCGCCAGCAGCTTAGCGACCACAGCCTACAATGAGCAGTTCTTC.

This chain joins TRBV28 and TRBJ1-4; tentatively, D is TRBD1 (5 bases). Germline CDR1 MDHEN, CDR2 SYDVKM. The CDR3 is 15 residues long. Between the trimmed V and J ends, which lost 2 bases and 6 bases, there was a span of 13 bases. CDR3 in amino acids: CASSLGAGWDEKLFF. The CDR3 DNA reads as TGTGCCAGCAGTTTAGGGGCAGGGTGGGATGAAAAACTGTTTTTT.

This chain connects TRBV19 to TRBJ2-7; D uncertain. CDR1 is LNHDA, CDR2 SQIVND, per germline (reference sequence). The CDR3 runs 12 residues. V gave up 0 bases and J gave up 6 bases, with 6 bases separating them. In nucleotides, the CDR3 is TGTGCCAGTAGTATAGATCGTACCGAGCAGTACTTC. This codes for CASSIDRTEQYF.

The V call is TRBV27, the J call TRBJ2-6; TRBD1 agrees at 9 bases. The ends lost 6 bases at V and 7 bases at J; junction bases unmatched: 4. This CDR3 is 14 amino acids long. Germline V lookup: CDR1 MNHEY, CDR2 SMNVEV (reference sequence). The CDR3 DNA reads TGTGCCAGCAGGATACAGGGGGCCGCCAACGTCCTGACTTTC. Protein product: CASRIQGAANVLTF.

The chain links TRBV19 to TRBJ2-1; the match to TRBD2 covers 8 bases. CDR1 and CDR2 from the germline V gene are LNHDA and SQIVND (reference sequence). V dropped 1 base and J dropped 0; count of bases not matched to a gene: 8. The CDR3 sequence is 18 residues long. The CDR3 loop is CASSIVASGGYSYNEQFF. The CDR3 DNA sequence: TGTGCCAGTAGTATAGTGGCCAGCGGGGGCTACTCCTACAATGAGCAGTTCTTC.

This clone has only one observation. The chain links TRBV10-3 to TRBJ2-1, with D hard to call. Trimming shortened V by 7 bases and J by 0 bases, and 13 bases separated the two germline ends. The germline V gene has CDR1 ENHRY and CDR2 SYGVKD. The CDR3 length is 15 residues. CDR3 sequence: CAIKAISSSYNEQFF. The CDR3 DNA follows: TGTGCCATCAAAGCCATATCGAGCTCCTACAATGAGCAGTTCTTC.

V and J are TRBV29-1 and TRBJ1-2; no firm D call. V lost 2 bases, J lost 8 bases, and 6 bases lay in between. CDR3 size: 10 residues. In germline, CDR1 is SQVTM, CDR2 ANQGSEA. DNA for the CDR3: TGCAGCGTTGAAATAAAGGGCTACACCTTC. It encodes CSVEIKGYTF.

The rearrangement links TRBV6-5 to TRBJ1-1, with unresolved D. The ends were cut back, 1 base at V and 2 bases at J, with 14 bases in the middle. Germline V gives CDR1 MNHEY, CDR2 SVGAGI. The CDR3 length is 16 residues. CDR3 nucleotide sequence: TGTGCCAGCAGTTACTTCGGCAGGCTCACCAACACTGAAGCTTTCTTT. Amino acids: CASSYFGRLTNTEAFF.

This rearrangement joins TRBV10-3 to TRBJ2-2; the D gene could be TRBD1 or TRBD2 (5 bases each). This CDR3 is built from 15 residues. In germline, CDR1 is ENHRY, CDR2 SYGVKD. V lost 6 bases to trimming and J lost 5 bases, with 16 bases between them. The CDR3 DNA is TGTGCCATCAGCCCCCGGGGCTTGAGGACCGGGGAGCTGTTTTTT. Its protein is CAISPRGLRTGELFF.

This chain uses TRBV19 with TRBJ2-5; D possibly corresponds to TRBD1 (5 bases). In germline, CDR1 is LNHDA, CDR2 SQIVND (reference sequence). The CDR3 extends over 14 amino acids. The ends were cut back, 5 bases at V and 5 bases at J, with 15 bases in the middle. CDR3: CASSVTGQRETQYF. The CDR3 bases are TGTGCCAGTAGTGTTACCGGACAAAGGGAGACCCAGTACTTC.

The chain recombines TRBV6-5 with TRBJ2-7; D perhaps matches TRBD2 (6 bases). The CDR3 is made up of 15 amino acids. Germline V gene lookup returns CDR1 MNHEY and CDR2 SVGAGI. V was pared by 8 bases and J by 0 bases, with 17 bases between. CDR3 residues: CASELGGLPSYEQYF. The CDR3 DNA reads as TGTGCCAGCGAACTTGGGGGGTTGCCCTCCTACGAGCAGTACTTC.

The chain uses TRBV18 and TRBJ2-1; D gene ambiguous. Trimming removed 5 bases at V and 10 bases at J, with 6 bases between. The CDR3 length is 10 residues. Germline values: CDR1 KGHSH, CDR2 LQKENI. This CDR3 is CASSGEEQFF. CDR3 in DNA: TGTGCCAGCTCAGGAGAAGAGCAGTTCTTC.

This chain connects TRBV7-2 to TRBJ2-7; 7 bases fit TRBD2. CDR1 is SGHTA and CDR2 is FQGNSA in the germline V gene. Trimming removed 4 bases from V and 3 bases from J; junction bases left unmatched: 18. The CDR3 runs 18 residues. The CDR3 region is CASSSAVSGWTWSYEQYF. CDR3 bases: TGTGCCAGCAGCTCAGCCGTTAGCGGGTGGACCTGGAGCTACGAGCAGTACTTC.

This clone has a single count. CDR3 nucleotide sequence: TGTGCCAGCAGCGTCGGCCCCTGGACCACGAATGAAAAACTGTTTTTT. As protein: CASSVGPWTTNEKLFF. This chain connects TRBV9 to TRBJ1-4; D remains unclear. Germline CDR1 and CDR2: SGDLS and YYNGEE. CDR3 length: 16 amino acids. Trimming shortened V by 2 bases and J by 5 bases, and 16 bases separated the two germline ends.

The rearrangement uses TRBV5-1 and TRBJ2-2; 8 bases are a match to TRBD1. V lost 5 bases and J lost 1; bases outside the gene matches: 7. The germline gives CDR1 SGHRS, CDR2 YFSETQ. The CDR3 extends over 16 amino acids. The CDR3 protein is CASRPKQGENTGELFF. The CDR3 nucleotides are TGCGCCAGCAGACCTAAACAGGGGGAGAACACCGGGGAGCTGTTTTTT.

The chain recombines TRBV9 with TRBJ2-1; D unresolved. This CDR3 contains 15 residues. CDR1 is SGDLS, CDR2 YYNGEE, per germline. Trimming removed 0 bases at V and 2 bases at J, with 9 bases between. In DNA, the CDR3 is TGTGCCAGCAGCGTAGAGGTACACCCCTACAATGAGCAGTTCTTC. Its translation: CASSVEVHPYNEQFF.

This clone was seen more than once but under ten times. The genes are TRBV7-9 and TRBJ1-5, with D perhaps TRBD1 (6 bases). The CDR3 is 13 amino acids. From germline, CDR1 is SEHNR and CDR2 FQNEAQ (reference sequence). Deletions cut 8 bases from V and 7 bases from J, with 15 bases between. CDR3 nucleotides: TGTGCCAGCTCACAGGGTTCGGGGCAGCCCCAGCATTTT. Protein product: CASSQGSGQPQHF.